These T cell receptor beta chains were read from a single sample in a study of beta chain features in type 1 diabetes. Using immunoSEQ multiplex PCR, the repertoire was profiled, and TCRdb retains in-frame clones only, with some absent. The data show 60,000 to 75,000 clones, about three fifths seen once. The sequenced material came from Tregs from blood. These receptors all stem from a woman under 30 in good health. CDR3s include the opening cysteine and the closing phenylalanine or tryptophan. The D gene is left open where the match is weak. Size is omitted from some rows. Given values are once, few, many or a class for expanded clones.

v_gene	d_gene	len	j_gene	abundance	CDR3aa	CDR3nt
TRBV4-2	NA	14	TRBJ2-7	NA	CASSQETGAYEQYF	TGTGCCAGCAGCCAGGAGACAGGCGCCTACGAGCAGTACTTC
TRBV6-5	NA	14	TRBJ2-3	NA	CASRQGYSTDTQYF	TGTGCCAGCAGACAGGGATATAGCACAGATACGCAGTATTTT
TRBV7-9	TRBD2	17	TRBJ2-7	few	CASSPIVGLAGGDEQYF	TGTGCCAGCAGCCCTATCGTCGGACTAGCGGGAGGTGACGAGCAGTACTTC
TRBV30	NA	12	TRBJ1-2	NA	CAHTRGGGGYTF	TGTGCCCACACGAGGGGGGGCGGGGGCTACACCTTC
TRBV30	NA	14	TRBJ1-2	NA	CAWSVHRRGGGYTF	TGTGCCTGGAGTGTACATCGGCGGGGGGGAGGCTACACCTTC
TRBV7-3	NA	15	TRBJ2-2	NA	CASSPGTPNTGELFF	TGTGCCAGCAGCCCCGGGACTCCGAACACCGGGGAGCTGTTTTTT
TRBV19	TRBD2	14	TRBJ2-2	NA	CATHGLAYTGELFF	TGTGCCACTCATGGACTAGCGTACACCGGGGAGCTGTTTTTT
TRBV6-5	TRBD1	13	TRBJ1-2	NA	CASSVGQGHGYTF	TGTGCCAGCAGCGTGGGACAGGGGCATGGCTACACCTTC
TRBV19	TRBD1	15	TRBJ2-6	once	CAIPGQGTGANVLTF	TGTGCCATTCCGGGACAGGGAACCGGGGCCAACGTCCTGACTTTC
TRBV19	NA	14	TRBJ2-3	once	CASRPRGSTDTQYF	TGTGCCAGTAGACCGCGCGGCAGCACAGATACGCAGTATTTT
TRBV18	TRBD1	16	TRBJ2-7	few	CASSLFSGTGESEQYF	TGTGCCAGCTCACTCTTCTCCGGGACAGGGGAGAGCGAGCAGTACTTC
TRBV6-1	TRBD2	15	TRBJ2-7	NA	CASSHLTSGSTEQYF	TGTGCCAGCAGTCACCTGACTAGCGGGAGTACCGAGCAGTACTTC
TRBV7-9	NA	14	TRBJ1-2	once	CASSLTGQNYGYTF	TGTGCCAGCAGCTTAACAGGACAGAACTATGGCTACACCTTC
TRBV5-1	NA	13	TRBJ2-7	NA	CASSLEQGREQYF	TGCGCCAGCAGCTTAGAACAGGGACGCGAGCAGTACTTC
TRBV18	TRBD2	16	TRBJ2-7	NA	CASRRSSGDLYYEQYF	TGTGCCAGCCGGAGGAGTAGCGGGGACCTATACTACGAGCAGTACTTC
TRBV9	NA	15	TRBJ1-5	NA	CASSAGAFGNQPQHF	TGTGCCAGCAGCGCCGGTGCATTCGGCAATCAGCCCCAGCATTTT
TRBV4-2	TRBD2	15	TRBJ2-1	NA	CASSPTSGANNEQFF	TGTGCCAGCAGCCCAACTAGCGGGGCCAACAATGAGCAGTTCTTC
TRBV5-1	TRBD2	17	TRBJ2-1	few	CASSMGLAGSTYNEQFF	TGCGCCAGCAGCATGGGACTAGCGGGTTCGACCTACAATGAGCAGTTCTTC
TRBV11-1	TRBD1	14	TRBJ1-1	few	CASSSYRGNTEAFF	TGTGCCAGCAGCTCCTACAGGGGAAACACTGAAGCTTTCTTT
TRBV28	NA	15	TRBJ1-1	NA	CASRLRTAQRTEAFF	TGTGCCAGCAGGCTTAGGACAGCCCAACGAACTGAAGCTTTCTTT
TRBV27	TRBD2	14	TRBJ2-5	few	CASSFTPERGAQYF	TGTGCCAGCAGTTTTACCCCGGAGCGGGGGGCCCAGTACTTC
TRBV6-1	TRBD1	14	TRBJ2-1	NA	CATFRDRGYNEQFF	TGTGCCACGTTCCGGGACAGGGGCTACAATGAGCAGTTCTTC
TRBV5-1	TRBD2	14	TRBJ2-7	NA	CASSMTSVAYEQYF	TGCGCCAGCAGCATGACTAGCGTCGCCTACGAGCAGTACTTC
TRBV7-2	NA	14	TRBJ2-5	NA	CASSSLGTQETQYF	TGTGCCAGCAGCTCCCTCGGGACACAAGAGACCCAGTACTTC
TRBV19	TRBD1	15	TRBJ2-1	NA	CASSIGQGGYNEQFF	TGTGCCAGTAGTATAGGACAGGGGGGCTACAATGAGCAGTTCTTC
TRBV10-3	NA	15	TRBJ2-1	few	CAISERQVYYNEQFF	TGTGCCATCAGTGAACGGCAGGTGTACTACAATGAGCAGTTCTTC
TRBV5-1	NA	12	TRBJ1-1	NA	CASSLANRQAFF	TGCGCCAGCAGCTTGGCAAACAGACAAGCTTTCTTT
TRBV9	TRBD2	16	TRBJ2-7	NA	CASSPGRTSGSYEQYF	TGTGCCAGCAGCCCGGGAAGGACTAGCGGTTCCTACGAGCAGTACTTC
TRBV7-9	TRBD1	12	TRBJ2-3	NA	CASSFPGQGALF	TGTGCCAGCAGCTTTCCGGGACAGGGGGCTCTTTTT
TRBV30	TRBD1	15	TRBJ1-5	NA	CAWSVGTASNQPQHF	TGTGCCTGGAGTGTCGGGACAGCCTCAAATCAGCCCCAGCATTTT
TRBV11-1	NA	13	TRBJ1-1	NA	CASSLAVDTEAFF	TGTGCCAGCAGCTTAGCTGTCGACACTGAAGCTTTCTTT
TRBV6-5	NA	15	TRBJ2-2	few	CASNLAGTNTGELFF	TGTGCCAGCAACCTCGCGGGGACGAACACCGGGGAGCTGTTTTTT
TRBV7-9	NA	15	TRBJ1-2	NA	CASSFARAGNYGYTF	TGTGCCAGCAGCTTCGCGAGGGCGGGGAACTATGGCTACACCTTC
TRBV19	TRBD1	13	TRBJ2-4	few	CASKGDSLNIQYF	TGTGCCAGTAAGGGGGACAGTCTAAACATTCAGTACTTC
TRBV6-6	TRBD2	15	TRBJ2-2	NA	CASSYSGGVAGELFF	TGTGCCAGCAGTTATTCGGGAGGGGTCGCCGGGGAGCTGTTTTTT
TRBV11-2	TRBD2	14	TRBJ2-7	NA	CASSHSGNSYEQYF	TGTGCCAGCAGCCACAGCGGGAATTCCTACGAGCAGTACTTC
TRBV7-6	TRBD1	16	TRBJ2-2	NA	CASSPPGQGNTGELFF	TGTGCCAGCAGCCCCCCGGGACAGGGAAACACCGGGGAGCTGTTTTTT
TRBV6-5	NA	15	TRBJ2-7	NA	CASRGPVRGFYEQYF	TGTGCCAGCAGGGGCCCGGTAAGGGGGTTCTACGAGCAGTACTTC
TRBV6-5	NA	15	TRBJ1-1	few	CASLSLGRGNTEAFF	TGTGCCAGCCTGTCTTTGGGGAGGGGGAACACTGAAGCTTTCTTT
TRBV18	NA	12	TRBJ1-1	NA	CASSQVNTEAFF	TGTGCCAGCTCGCAGGTGAACACTGAAGCTTTCTTT
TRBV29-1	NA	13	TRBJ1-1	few	CSALTTGLTEAFF	TGCAGCGCTTTAACAACAGGGTTGACTGAAGCTTTCTTT
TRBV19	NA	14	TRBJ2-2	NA	CASSIPGSTGELFF	TGTGCCAGTAGTATCCCAGGGTCCACCGGGGAGCTGTTTTTT
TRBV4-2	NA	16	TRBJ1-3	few	CASSQDSRTAGDTIYF	TGTGCCAGCAGCCAGGATAGTCGGACAGCCGGGGACACCATATATTTT
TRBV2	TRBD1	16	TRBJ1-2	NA	CASRPDRAGGEGGYTF	TGTGCCAGCAGACCGGACAGGGCGGGGGGGGAAGGCGGCTACACCTTC
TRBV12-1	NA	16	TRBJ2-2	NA	CASSVPSGGNTGELFF	TGTGCCAGCAGCGTGCCTAGCGGGGGAAACACCGGGGAGCTGTTTTTT